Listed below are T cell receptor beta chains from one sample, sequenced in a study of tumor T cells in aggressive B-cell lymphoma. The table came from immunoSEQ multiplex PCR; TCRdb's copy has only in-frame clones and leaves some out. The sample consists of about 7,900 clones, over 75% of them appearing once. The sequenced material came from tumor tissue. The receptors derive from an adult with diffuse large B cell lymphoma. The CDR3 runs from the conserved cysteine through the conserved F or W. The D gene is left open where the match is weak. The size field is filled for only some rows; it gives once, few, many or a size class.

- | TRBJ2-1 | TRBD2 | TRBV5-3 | TGTGCCAGGAAGCTAGCGGGAGTCAATGAGCAGTTCTTC | CARKLAGVNEQFF
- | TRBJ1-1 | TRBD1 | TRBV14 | TGTGCCAGCAGCGACAGGGGGCGGGTCAACACTGAAGCTTTCTTT | CASSDRGRVNTEAFF
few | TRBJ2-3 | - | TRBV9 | TGTGCCAGCAGCGTTGGCCAGGGGAGCACAGATACGCAGTATTTT | CASSVGQGSTDTQYF
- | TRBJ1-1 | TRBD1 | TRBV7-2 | TGTGCCAGCAGCTTAGGGGACAGGGGCGCTGAAGCTTTCTTT | CASSLGDRGAEAFF
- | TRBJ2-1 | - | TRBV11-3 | TGTGCCAGCAGCTCCCAGTACTCCTACAATGAGCAGTTCTTC | CASSSQYSYNEQFF
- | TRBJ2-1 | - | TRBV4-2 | TGTGCCAGCAGCCCCCTCCTTAACTTCAATGAGCAGTTCTTC | CASSPLLNFNEQFF
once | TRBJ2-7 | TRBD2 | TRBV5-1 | TGCGCCAGCAGCTGGAAACTAGCGGGAGTGGACGAGCAGTACTTC | CASSWKLAGVDEQYF
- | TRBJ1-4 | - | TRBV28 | TGTGCCAGCAGTCTTCTCAGGGAAACTAATGAAAAACTGTTTTTT | CASSLLRETNEKLFF
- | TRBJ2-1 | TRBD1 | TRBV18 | TGTGCCAGCTCACCAGTGGCTGACAGGGGGATAGGTGAGCAGTTCTTC | CASSPVADRGIGEQFF
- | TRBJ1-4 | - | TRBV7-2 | TGTGCCAGCAGCTTACGGCCCAGGGGTATTGGAACTAATGAAAAACTGTTTTTT | CASSLRPRGIGTNEKLFF
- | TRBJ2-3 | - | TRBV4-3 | TGCGCCAGCAGCCAAGGCTCAGGGGCGTTCACAGATACGCAGTATTTT | CASSQGSGAFTDTQYF
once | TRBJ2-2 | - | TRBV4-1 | TGCGCCAGCAGCGAAACCGACTTCACCGGGGAGCTGTTTTTT | CASSETDFTGELFF
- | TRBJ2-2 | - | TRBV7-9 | TGTGCCAGCAGCTTATTCATGGTCGGCGGGGAGCTGTTTTTT | CASSLFMVGGELFF
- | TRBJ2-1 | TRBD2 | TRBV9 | TGTGCCAGCAGCGAGAGCGGGGGCCTCTCCTACAATGAGCAGTTCTTC | CASSESGGLSYNEQFF
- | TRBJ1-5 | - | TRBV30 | TGTGCCTGGAGTTCCGACACCGATCAGCCCCAGCATTTT | CAWSSDTDQPQHF
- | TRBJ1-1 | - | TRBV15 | TGTGCCACCAGCAGAGATACGGGAACTGAAGCTTTCTTT | CATSRDTGTEAFF
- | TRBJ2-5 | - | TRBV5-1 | TGCGCCAGCAGCGGACTTTCAAAAGAGACCCAGTACTTC | CASSGLSKETQYF
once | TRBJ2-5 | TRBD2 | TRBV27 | TGTGCCAGCAGAGTAGCGGGGTCAGGGCCCCAGTACTTC | CASRVAGSGPQYF
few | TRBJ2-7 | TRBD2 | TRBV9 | TGTGCCAGCAGCCCCCGCGCGGGAGGGACGAGCTCCTACGAGCAGTACTTC | CASSPRAGGTSSYEQYF
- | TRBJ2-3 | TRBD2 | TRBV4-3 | TGCGCCAGCAGTATCGTGGGGGAGCGGGGAGATACGCAGTATTTT | CASSIVGERGDTQYF
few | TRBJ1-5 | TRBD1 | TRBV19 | TGTGCCAGTAGGACAGGGGGCACGAATCAGCCCCAGCATTTT | CASRTGGTNQPQHF
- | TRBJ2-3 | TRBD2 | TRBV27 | TGTGCCAGCAGTTTAAACGGGAGGATACCCACAGATACGCAGTATTTT | CASSLNGRIPTDTQYF
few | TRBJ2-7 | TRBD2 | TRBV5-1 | TGCGCCAGCAGCCTCGGACTAGCGGGAGGGTTATACGAGCAGTACTTC | CASSLGLAGGLYEQYF
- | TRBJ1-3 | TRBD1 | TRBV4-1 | TGCGCCAGCAGCTCAGGACAGGGGGCTGGAAACACCATATATTTT | CASSSGQGAGNTIYF
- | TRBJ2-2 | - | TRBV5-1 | TGCGCCAGCAGCCCCCGTCCGACAGGGAACACCGGGGAGCTGTTTTTT | CASSPRPTGNTGELFF
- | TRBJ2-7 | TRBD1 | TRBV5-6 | TGTGCCAGCAGCAGGGACAGGGGGGCCTACGAGCAGTACTTC | CASSRDRGAYEQYF
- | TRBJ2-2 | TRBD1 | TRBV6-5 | TGTGCCAGCAGTTTCGACAGGGAATCCGGGGAGCTGTTTTTT | CASSFDRESGELFF
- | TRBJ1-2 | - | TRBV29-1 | TGCAGCGTTGAAGTAGGCAGGCAGCTTCGGGGCTACACCTTC | CSVEVGRQLRGYTF
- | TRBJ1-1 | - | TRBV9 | TGTGCCAGCAGCGTAGAAGCGGTGAACACTGAAGCTTTCTTT | CASSVEAVNTEAFF
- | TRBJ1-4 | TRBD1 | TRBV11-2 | TGTGCCAGCAGCCCACGCGGGGACAGGGGATATGAAAAACTGTTTTTT | CASSPRGDRGYEKLFF
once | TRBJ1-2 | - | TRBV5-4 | TGTGCCAGCAGCTTCGGAGACTATGGCTACACCTTC | CASSFGDYGYTF
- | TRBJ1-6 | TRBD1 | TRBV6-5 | TGTGCCAGCACCCGGTCCCGGACAGGGACAGCACCTCTCCACTTT | CASTRSRTGTAPLHF
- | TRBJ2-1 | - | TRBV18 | TGTGTCAGCTCACCACAAGGAGTTGAGCAGTTCTTC | CVSSPQGVEQFF
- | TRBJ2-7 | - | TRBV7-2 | TGTGCCAGCAGCCCCGTCATCGGAGGGTACGAGCAGTACTTC | CASSPVIGGYEQYF
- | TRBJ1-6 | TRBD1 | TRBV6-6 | TGTGCCAGCAGACCACGGACAGGGAGTAATTCACCCCTCCACTTT | CASRPRTGSNSPLHF